Listed below are T cell receptor beta chains from one sample, sequenced in a study of blood T cell repertoires in COVID-19. Produced via immunoSEQ multiplex PCR; TCRdb's table is partial and in-frame only. The repertoire consists of 360,000 or so clones, with about 90% occurring once and the leading ten covering 1.5% to 2%. The specimen was PBMCs or T cells enriched from blood (not recorded which). The source of these receptors is a young woman who had recovered from COVID-19. Each CDR3 is given with its conserved first and last residue. The D gene is left open where the match is weak.

j_call d_call v_call cdr3_length cdr3_aa cdr3_nt
TRBJ1-1 . TRBV4-1 12 CASIGSDTEAFF TGCGCCAGCATCGGGTCGGACACTGAAGCTTTCTTT
TRBJ1-1 . TRBV12-3/TRBV12-4 12 CASSSLSPEAFF TGTGCCAGCAGCTCTCTATCTCCTGAAGCTTTCTTT
TRBJ1-5 . TRBV7-8 17 CASSLAGTAGQMKPQHF TGTGCCAGCAGCTTAGCGGGCACGGCGGGCCAGATGAAGCCCCAGCATTTT
TRBJ1-3 . TRBV7-9 14 CASSLGVSGNTIYF TGTGCCAGCAGCTTGGGAGTCTCTGGAAACACCATATATTTT
TRBJ2-5 . TRBV18 15 CASSPRETSTETQYF TGTGCCAGCTCACCACGGGAGACGTCCACGGAGACCCAGTACTTC
TRBJ2-1 TRBD2 TRBV5-1 15 CASSVAGESYNEQFF TGCGCCAGCAGTGTTGCGGGAGAATCCTACAATGAGCAGTTCTTC
TRBJ2-7 . TRBV27 16 CASSTTHGIVVYEQYF TGTGCCAGCAGTACTACCCACGGGATCGTTGTCTACGAGCAGTACTTC
TRBJ2-7 TRBD2 TRBV29-1 16 CSGAGTSGGAPYEQYF TGCAGCGGAGCCGGGACTAGCGGGGGGGCCCCCTACGAGCAGTACTTC
TRBJ1-1 . TRBV4-1 15 CASSHPTPTGYEAFF TGCGCCAGCAGCCACCCGACCCCGACAGGCTATGAAGCTTTCTTT
TRBJ2-1 . TRBV6-5 12 CASRGLYNEQFF TGTGCCAGCAGGGGACTCTACAATGAGCAGTTCTTC
TRBJ2-7 . TRBV27 15 CASSLGQDTTYEQYF TGTGCCAGCAGTTTGGGGCAGGATACTACCTACGAGCAGTACTTC
TRBJ2-7 TRBD1 TRBV12-5 16 CASGLAGTDPSYEQYF TGTGCTAGTGGTTTGGCCGGGACAGATCCCTCCTACGAGCAGTACTTC
TRBJ2-7 TRBD1 TRBV7-2 15 CASSPATGPSYEQYF TGTGCCAGCAGCCCAGCGACAGGGCCCTCCTACGAGCAGTACTTC
TRBJ2-2 TRBD2 TRBV5-1 15 CASSPNPGLASELFF TGCGCCAGCAGCCCGAACCCGGGACTAGCTTCGGAGCTGTTTTTT
TRBJ2-3 . TRBV27 14 CASSLAFGGDTQYF TGTGCCAGCAGTTTAGCCTTTGGGGGCGATACGCAGTATTTT